This TCR beta chain was captured in a study of T cell repertoires in cytomegalovirus infection. Whole-study context: Evidence of both CMV infection and a matching HLA type came from public TCR beta signatures.

Each CDR3 protein gets one entry after TCRdb re-called the reads with MiXCR. The sample consists of roughly 320,000 distinct CDR3 sequences, about 9.2% of them appearing once. The V gene lost 6 bases and the J gene lost 0 bases, with 12 bases spanning the gap. The CDR3 consists of 14 residues. The germline V gene has CDR1 SGHRS and CDR2 YFSETQ. The sequence was collected from a human donor in good health (CMV status not recorded). Some clones in this sample may be carry-over from other donors' samples. This rearrangement joins TRBV5-1 to TRBJ1-2; D is undetermined. Input material: PBMCs. This chain's CDR3 is CASNLQPTNYGYTF. The CDR3 DNA reads as TGCGCCAGCAATCTCCAGCCAACTAACTATGGCTACACCTTC.